The clone carrying this T cell receptor beta chain was detected once. Profiled with immunoSEQ multiplex PCR; TCRdb holds only in-frame clones, not every one. The sample contains about 64,000 clones, under 95% of which appear only once. This record comes from a study of T cell changes during pregnancy in multiple sclerosis. The TCR originated in a female donor with multiple sclerosis, enrolled in a pregnancy study. The input for sequencing was peripheral blood, taken in the second trimester of pregnancy.

The CDR3 sequence is CASSSWAGTNYGYTF. CDR3 DNA sequence: TGTGCCAGCAGTTCCTGGGCGGGCACCAACTATGGCTACACCTTC. The rearrangement uses TRBV6-6 and TRBJ1-2; D call uncertain. The CDR3 covers 15 residues. Germline V lookup: CDR1 MNHNY, CDR2 SVGAGI (reference sequence). V shed 4 bases and J shed 2 bases, with 14 bases lying between them.